Below, 31 T cell receptor beta chains from the same sample are listed, as sequenced in a study of Tregs in tolerant kidney transplant recipients. Sequencing was performed with immunoSEQ multiplex PCR; in TCRdb, only in-frame clones are kept and a portion is missing. The sample records about 77,000 clones, roughly 98% being singletons. Here the sequenced sample was CD4+ T cells from blood, taken before the transplant. Receptor source: a human donor who received a combined kidney and bone marrow transplant.

The chain employs TRBV21-1 and TRBJ2-1; TRBD2 is taken as the D call from the table, unchecked against the DNA. TRBV21-1 is flagged as a pseudogene. The length of the CDR3 is 15 residues. CDR3: CASSKDPKPRNEQFF. DNA of the CDR3: TGTGCCAGCAGCAAAGATCCCAAACCGCGTAATGAGCAGTTCTTC.

The V gene is TRBV1, the J gene TRBJ1-4; the table's D call of TRBD1 was not tested on the DNA. TRBV1 is marked as a pseudogene. There are 16 residues in the CDR3. CDR3 region: CTSSQKRTGGGEKLFF. CDR3 nucleotide sequence: TGCACCAGCAGCCAAAAAAGGACAGGGGGTGGTGAAAAACTGTTTTTT.

In this sample, this clone turned up once. The chain is built from TRBV2 and TRBJ2-7; 10 bases line up with TRBD1. CDR1 SNHLY and CDR2 FYNNEI come from the germline V gene. The length of the CDR3 is 13 residues. After removal of 10 bases from V and 4 bases from J, the junction contained 7 bases not matched to a gene. The CDR3 nucleotides are TGTGCCACCTTCGACAGGGGGCGATACGAGCAGTACTTC. The encoded protein is CATFDRGRYEQYF.

V is TRBV6-5 and J is TRBJ1-1; TRBD1 might be the D (5 bases). The CDR3 extends over 15 amino acids. Germline CDR1 is MNHEY and CDR2 is SVGAGI. V was clipped by 0 bases and J by 4 bases, with 12 bases between them. The DNA of the CDR3 is TGTGCCAGCAGTTACTCGAACAGGCTATCCACTGAAGCTTTCTTT. The encoded protein is CASSYSNRLSTEAFF.

The rearrangement joins TRBV6-5 to TRBJ2-1; 11 bases are a match to TRBD2. The V gene end was trimmed by 6 bases and the J gene end by 6 bases; junction bases not matched to a gene: 7. The CDR3 extends over 15 amino acids. CDR1 and CDR2 (germline): MNHEY, SVGAGI. The CDR3 nucleotides read TGTGCCAGCAGACAACTAGCGGGAGTGTCCAATGAGCAGTTCTTC. The encoded protein is CASRQLAGVSNEQFF.

The chain combines TRBV5-1 with TRBJ1-2; 7 nucleotides line up with TRBD1. Trimming at V came to 2 bases and at J to 8 bases, leaving 12 bases not matched to a gene. Germline V lookup: CDR1 SGHRS, CDR2 YFSETQ. This CDR3 spans 15 amino acids. Here the CDR3 DNA reads TGCGCCAGCAGCTTCTTACAGGGGCCCGTAGAGGGCTACACCTTC. The encoded protein is CASSFLQGPVEGYTF.

The chain links TRBV7-8 to TRBJ1-1; 7 bases agree with TRBD1. The V segment lost 6 bases and the J segment 1 base; nucleotides outside the gene matches: 5. CDR3 length: 14 amino acids. Germline V gene sequence: CDR1 SGHVS, CDR2 FQNEAQ. The CDR3 nucleotides are TGTGCCAGCAGTCAAAGGGACAGGAACACTGAAGCTTTCTTT. Translation gives CASSQRDRNTEAFF.

This chain joins TRBV6-6 and TRBJ1-5, with 7 bases matching TRBD1. The germline V gene has CDR1 MNHNY and CDR2 SVGAGI (reference sequence). V was clipped by 7 bases and J by 4 bases; unmatched bases: 1. CDR3 length: 12 residues. The CDR3 DNA follows: TGTGCCAGCACGACAGGGAATCAGCCCCAGCATTTT. Protein: CASTTGNQPQHF.

V is TRBV5-4 and J is TRBJ2-4, with 8 positions matching TRBD1. From germline, CDR1 is SGHNT and CDR2 YYREEE (reference sequence). With 4 bases clipped from V and 8 bases from J, the junction kept 14 bases outside the gene matches. This CDR3 is built from 16 residues. CDR3 protein: CASSAKVRDRGHIQYF. As DNA, the CDR3 is TGTGCCAGCAGCGCGAAGGTCCGAGACAGGGGTCACATTCAGTACTTC. Full variable domain (remainder filled in from reference TRBV5-4 and TRBJ2-4): ETGVTQSPTHLIKTRGQQVTLRCSSQSGHNTVSWYQQALGQGPQFIFQYYREEENGRGNFPPRFSGLQFPNYSSELNVNALELDDSALYLCASSAKVRDRGHIQYFGAGTRLSVL.

The V and J genes are TRBV11-3 and TRBJ2-1; 9 bases agree with TRBD2. This CDR3 is 16 amino acids long. CDR1 SGHNT and CDR2 YENEEA come from the germline V gene. The ends lost 1 base at V and 7 bases at J; junction bases unmatched: 8. DNA of the CDR3: TGTGCCAGCAGCTTAGGGCTAGCGGGATCCCTGAATGAGCAGTTCTTC. This codes for CASSLGLAGSLNEQFF.

The rearrangement joins TRBV9 to TRBJ2-2; possibly TRBD2 for D (7 bases). Germline V gives CDR1 SGDLS, CDR2 YYNGEE. This CDR3 is 16 amino acids long. Trimming stripped 3 bases from V and 4 bases from J, with 16 bases between. The CDR3 region is CASSEGGEWGTGELFF. For the CDR3, the DNA is TGTGCCAGCAGCGAAGGGGGGGAATGGGGCACCGGGGAGCTGTTTTTT.

The V gene is TRBV12-5, the J gene TRBJ2-2; no definite D call. The CDR3 runs 16 residues. The ends were cut back, 3 bases at V and 1 base at J, with 12 bases in the middle. Germline V gene lookup returns CDR1 LGHNT and CDR2 FRNRAP. The CDR3 DNA reads TGTGCTAGTGGTTTATACGACATGGGGAACACCGGGGAGCTGTTTTTT. Residues: CASGLYDMGNTGELFF. The full variable domain, with the rest looked up from reference TRBV12-5 and TRBJ2-2, is DARVTQTPRHKVTEMGQEVTMRCQPILGHNTVFWYRQTMMQGLELLAYFRNRAPLDDSGMPKDRFSAEMPDATLATLKIQPSEPRDSAVYFCASGLYDMGNTGELFFGEGSRLTVL.

This clone was seen just once. This chain's CDR3 is CASMGGGAIIGTEAFF. CDR3 nucleotide sequence: TGTGCCAGTATGGGGGGAGGGGCGATAATAGGCACTGAAGCTTTCTTT. This chain connects TRBV19 to TRBJ1-1; D is possibly TRBD1 (5 bases). The length of the CDR3 is 16 residues. The germline V and J ends were trimmed by 7 bases and 4 bases, with 22 bases remaining between them. Germline V gives CDR1 LNHDA, CDR2 SQIVND (reference sequence). The full variable domain, completed using reference TRBV19 and TRBJ1-1, is DGGITQSPKYLFRKEGQNVTLSCEQNLNHDAMYWYRQDPGQGLRLIYYSQIVNDFQKGDIAEGYSVSREKKESFPLTVTSAQKNPTAFYLCASMGGGAIIGTEAFFGQGTRLTVV.

This chain joins TRBV4-3 and TRBJ2-3, with TRBD1 matching over 10 bases. Germline CDR1 is LGHNA and CDR2 is YSLEER. This CDR3 is 18 amino acids long. The V segment lost 3 bases and the J segment 1 base; nucleotides outside the gene matches: 10. The CDR3 DNA is TGCGCCAGCAGCCATACGGTGGGACAGGGGATCGGCACAGATACGCAGTATTTT. Translation gives CASSHTVGQGIGTDTQYF.

The J gene is TRBJ2-5, the V gene TRBV7-9, with D possibly being TRBD1 (5 bases). Germline-derived CDR1 and CDR2 are SEHNR and FQNEAQ (reference sequence). The CDR3 has 14 amino acids. Trimming stripped 5 bases from V and 4 bases from J, with 14 bases between. CDR3 in DNA: TGTGCCAGCAGCACCCAGGGTCTCGGAGAGACCCAGTACTTC. Encoded protein: CASSTQGLGETQYF. The variable domain in full, with the rest retrieved from reference TRBV7-9 and TRBJ2-5, is DTGVSQNPRHKITKRGQNVTFRCDPISEHNRLYWYRQTLGQGPEFLTYFQNEAQLEKSRLLSDRFSAERPKGSFSTLEIQRTEQGDSAMYLCASSTQGLGETQYFGPGTRLLVL.

The gene calls are TRBV6-1 and TRBJ1-1; D remains unclear. The CDR3 is 12 residues long. Germline CDR1 and CDR2: MNHNS and SASEGT. Trimming took off 1 base at V and 7 bases at J, with 7 bases between the two ends. In DNA, the CDR3 is TGTGCCAGCAGTGAAGGAGGATATGAAGCTTTCTTT. Translating gives CASSEGGYEAFF.

The J gene is TRBJ2-1, the V gene TRBV5-1; 11 bases line up with TRBD1. CDR3 length: 15 residues. Germline V CDR1 and CDR2: SGHRS, YFSETQ. V was pared by 4 bases and J by 9 bases, with 9 bases of the junction left unmatched. The CDR3 protein is CASSKGTGGSGEQFF. In DNA, the CDR3 is TGCGCCAGCAGCAAGGGGACAGGGGGTTCTGGTGAGCAGTTCTTC.

The genes are TRBV9 and TRBJ2-7, with TRBD2 identical over 8 bases. This CDR3 contains 14 residues. Germline V gene sequence: CDR1 SGDLS, CDR2 YYNGEE. J was trimmed by 1 base and V by 4 bases; bases with no gene match: 4. CDR3 nucleotide sequence: TGTGCCAGCAGCCCCAGCGGGAGATCCTACGAGCAGTACTTC. This translates into CASSPSGRSYEQYF.

This chain links TRBV27 with TRBJ1-4; D gene ambiguous. V was trimmed by 6 bases and J by 8 bases, leaving 13 bases between them. The CDR3 spans 13 residues. Germline V gene data show CDR1 as MNHEY and CDR2 as SMNVEV (reference sequence). The CDR3 bases are TGTGCCAGCAGCCGACAAGTAGAAGAAAAACTGTTTTTT. Protein product: CASSRQVEEKLFF.

V and J are TRBV7-9 and TRBJ2-1, with 8 nucleotides matching TRBD1. The CDR3 covers 18 residues. Germline CDR1 is SEHNR and CDR2 is FQNEAQ (reference sequence). The V gene end was trimmed by 2 bases and the J gene end by 1 base; junction bases not matched to a gene: 10. CDR3 residues: CASSLFAETGVSYNEQFF. In DNA form, the CDR3 reads TGTGCCAGCAGCTTATTTGCGGAGACAGGGGTGTCCTACAATGAGCAGTTCTTC.

The chain uses TRBV5-3 and TRBJ2-3, with D perhaps matching TRBD2 (6 bases). TRBV5-3 is treated as an ORF (open reading frame) with a function not yet certain. The CDR3 consists of 17 residues. Trimming pared 4 bases from V and 0 bases from J, leaving 18 bases between. This CDR3 reads CARSHPRAGLSTDTQYF. The DNA for the CDR3 is TGTGCCAGAAGCCATCCGAGGGCGGGGTTAAGCACAGATACGCAGTATTTT.

The V gene is TRBV30, the J gene TRBJ2-1; D is unresolved. Germline CDR1 GTSNPN, CDR2 SVGIG (reference sequence). The CDR3 loop spans 12 amino acids. V was shortened by 2 bases and J by 9 bases, with 11 bases between the two germline ends. The CDR3 here is CAWSSAFTEQFF. The DNA of the CDR3 is TGTGCCTGGAGTTCAGCGTTCACTGAGCAGTTCTTC.

A single count supports this clone. The rearrangement joins TRBV19 to TRBJ1-3, with 8 bases lining up with TRBD1. Trimming took 7 bases from V and 0 from J; bases not matched to a gene: 8. The germline V gene encodes CDR1 LNHDA and CDR2 SQIVND (reference sequence). This CDR3 region has 16 residues. CDR3 in DNA: TGTGCCAGTAAACTCCGGGACAGGAGCTCTGGAAACACCATATATTTT. Protein sequence: CASKLRDRSSGNTIYF.

This rearrangement joins TRBV7-2 to TRBJ2-3; the D gene is possibly TRBD2 (6 bases). CDR1 SGHTA and CDR2 FQGNSA come from the germline V gene. This CDR3 has 14 amino acids. Deletions cut 5 bases from V and 5 bases from J, with 14 bases between. CDR3 coding DNA: TGTGCCAGCAGCCTGACTAGGAGTAGAGATACGCAGTATTTT. It is translated as CASSLTRSRDTQYF. Full variable domain (rest looked up from reference TRBV7-2 and TRBJ2-3): GAGVSQSPSNKVTEKGKDVELRCDPISGHTALYWYRQSLGQGLEFLIYFQGNSAPDKSGLPSDRFSAERTGGSVSTLTIQRTQQEDSAVYLCASSLTRSRDTQYFGPGTRLTVL.

The chain uses TRBV4-1 and TRBJ1-6; D is uncertain. V shed 0 bases and J shed 11 bases, with 11 bases lying between them. The germline gives CDR1 MGHRA, CDR2 YSYEKL. The CDR3 runs to 14 residues. This chain's CDR3 is CASSQDVRWTPLHF. CDR3 in DNA: TGCGCCAGCAGCCAAGACGTCAGGTGGACACCCCTCCACTTT.

The chain employs TRBV7-2 and TRBJ2-1; TRBD2 is a possible D gene (5 bases). The CDR3 length is 14 residues. Between the trimmed V and J ends, which lost 5 bases and 5 bases, there was a span of 13 bases. The germline CDR1 and CDR2 sequences are SGHTA and FQGNSA. This CDR3 is CASSVKRVNNEQFF. In nucleotides, the CDR3 is TGTGCCAGCAGCGTTAAGAGGGTCAACAATGAGCAGTTCTTC.

The V call is TRBV28, the J call TRBJ1-2, with D possibly matching TRBD1 (5 bases). CDR1 and CDR2 from the germline V gene are MDHEN and SYDVKM. V was pared by 4 bases and J by 3 bases, with 18 bases between. There are 16 residues in the CDR3. The CDR3 nucleotides are TGTGCCAGCAGTTATGCCGGGACCCCGGGAGACTATGGCTACACCTTC. This sequence encodes CASSYAGTPGDYGYTF.

This CDR3 is CASSLSPTPPTGRNGYTF. The CDR3 DNA is TGTGCCAGCAGTTTATCCCCCACCCCTCCGACAGGTAGAAATGGCTACACCTTC. The chain joins TRBV28 to TRBJ1-2, with D maybe TRBD1 (6 bases). There are 18 residues in the CDR3. Germline-derived CDR1 and CDR2 are MDHEN and SYDVKM. V gave up 1 base and J gave up 6 bases, with 24 bases separating them.

A remark on this clone: Other nucleotide sequences from this sample produce the same CDR3. The V and J genes are TRBV18 and TRBJ2-7, with D uncertain. V lost 0 bases, J lost 0 bases, and 3 bases lay in between. The CDR3 sequence is 13 residues long. Germline V gene lookup returns CDR1 KGHSH and CDR2 LQKENI. DNA of the CDR3: TGTGCCAGCTCACCACCTAGCTCCTACGAGCAGTACTTC. Translating gives CASSPPSSYEQYF.

This chain connects TRBV10-3 to TRBJ2-3; 9 positions agree with TRBD2. The CDR3 has 14 amino acids. Per germline, CDR1 ENHRY and CDR2 SYGVKD. The J segment lost 2 bases and the V segment lost 6 bases, leaving 3 bases of the junction unmatched. The CDR3 region has the DNA TGTGCCATCAGGTTAGCGGGGGCCACAGATACGCAGTATTTT. It is translated as CAIRLAGATDTQYF.

This rearrangement joins TRBV30 to TRBJ2-4; 7 bases line up with TRBD1. The CDR3 covers 20 residues. V lost 4 bases, J lost 0 bases, and 21 bases stayed unmatched. The germline V gene encodes CDR1 GTSNPN and CDR2 SVGIG (reference sequence). CDR3 in amino acids: CAWTSPLGTALFLAKNIQYF. In DNA form, the CDR3 reads TGTGCCTGGACCTCCCCCCTCGGGACAGCTTTATTCCTAGCCAAAAACATTCAGTACTTC. The full variable domain, rest sourced from reference TRBV30 and TRBJ2-4, is SQTIHQWPATLVQPVGSPLSLECTVEGTSNPNLYWYRQAAGRGLQLLFYSVGIGQISSEVPQNLSASRPQDRQFILSSKKLLLSDSGFYLCAWTSPLGTALFLAKNIQYFGAGTRLSVL.